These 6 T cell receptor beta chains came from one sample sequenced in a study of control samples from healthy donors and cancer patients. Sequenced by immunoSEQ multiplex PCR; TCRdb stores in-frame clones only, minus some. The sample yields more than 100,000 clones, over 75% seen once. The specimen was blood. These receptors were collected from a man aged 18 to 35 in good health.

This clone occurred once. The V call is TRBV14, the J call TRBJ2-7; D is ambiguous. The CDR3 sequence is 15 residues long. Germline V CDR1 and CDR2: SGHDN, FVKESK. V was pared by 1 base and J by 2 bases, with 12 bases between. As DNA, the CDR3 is TGTGCCAGCAGCCAAGCCTGGCCAAAGACCTACGAGCAGTACTTC. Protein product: CASSQAWPKTYEQYF.

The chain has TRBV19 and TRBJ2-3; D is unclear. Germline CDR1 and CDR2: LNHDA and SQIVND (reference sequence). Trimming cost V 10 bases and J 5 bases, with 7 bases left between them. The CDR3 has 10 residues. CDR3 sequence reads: CATWEDTQYF. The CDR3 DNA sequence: TGTGCCACCTGGGAAGATACGCAGTATTTT.

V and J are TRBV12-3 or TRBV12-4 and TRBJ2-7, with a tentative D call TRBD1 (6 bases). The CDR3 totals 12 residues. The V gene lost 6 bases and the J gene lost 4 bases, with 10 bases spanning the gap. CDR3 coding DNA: TGTGCCAGCAGCGGACAGACTTACGAGCAGTACTTC. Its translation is CASSGQTYEQYF.

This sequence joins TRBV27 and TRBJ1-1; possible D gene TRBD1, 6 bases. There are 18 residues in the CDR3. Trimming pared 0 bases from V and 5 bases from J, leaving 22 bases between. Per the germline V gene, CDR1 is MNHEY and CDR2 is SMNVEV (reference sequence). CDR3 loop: CASSLSLGLGGWRTEAFF. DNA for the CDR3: TGTGCCAGCAGTTTATCGCTAGGATTGGGGGGCTGGAGGACTGAAGCTTTCTTT.

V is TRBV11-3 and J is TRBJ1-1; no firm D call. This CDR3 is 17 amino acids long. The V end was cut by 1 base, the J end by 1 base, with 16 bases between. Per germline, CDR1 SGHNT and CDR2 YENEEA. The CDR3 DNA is TGTGCCAGCAGCTTAGTTTCGGGGAAAGGAGGGAACACTGAAGCTTTCTTT. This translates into CASSLVSGKGGNTEAFF. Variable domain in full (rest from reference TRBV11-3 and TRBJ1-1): EAGVVQSPRYKIIEKKQPVAFWCNPISGHNTLYWYLQNLGQGPELLIRYENEEAVDDSQLPKDRFSAERLKGVDSTLKIQPAELGDSAVYLCASSLVSGKGGNTEAFFGQGTRLTVV.

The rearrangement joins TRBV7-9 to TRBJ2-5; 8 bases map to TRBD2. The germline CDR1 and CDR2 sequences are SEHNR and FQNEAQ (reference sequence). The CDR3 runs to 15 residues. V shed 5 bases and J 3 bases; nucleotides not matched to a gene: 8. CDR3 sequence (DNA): TGTGCCAGCAGCCCCCCTCGGGAGGGTGAAGAGACCCAGTACTTC. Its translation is CASSPPREGEETQYF.